This T cell receptor beta chain is drawn from a study of blood T cell repertoires in COVID-19. On the study more broadly: The cDNA or gDNA used as material had been derived from T cells, B-cell-depleted T cells, or PBMCs.

In the authors' methods: Amplification from reference gene primers served as the basis for estimated nucleated cell counts. Method: immunoSEQ multiplex PCR; TCRdb's copy keeps in-frame clones and lacks some. V, J and clone size are taken as reported in that table, and D and trimming were inferred from the DNA itself. The sample has around 250,000 clones; 70% to 90% are singletons. The study drew participants aged roughly 18 to 89 years from about two dozen US areas. The study assigned cohorts using participant-reported clinical history. The CDR3 length is 13 residues. V lost 4 bases, J lost 10 bases, and 3 bases stayed unmatched. Germline CDR1 SGHRS, CDR2 YFSETQ.

V is TRBV5-1 and J is TRBJ2-1; 12 bases fit TRBD2. The origin of this receptor is a woman aged 45-65 years who had recovered from COVID-19. The sample taken for sequencing was PBMCs or T cells enriched from blood (not recorded which). CDR3: CASSNGLAGEQFF. CDR3 sequence (DNA): TGCGCCAGCAGCAACGGACTAGCGGGAGAGCAGTTCTTC. Combining the CDR3 with reference TRBV5-1 and TRBJ2-1 gives the whole variable domain KAGVTQTPRYLIKTRGQQVTLSCSPISGHRSVSWYQQTPGQGLQFLFEYFSETQRNKGNFPGRFSGRQFSNSRSEMNVSTLELGDSALYLCASSNGLAGEQFFGPGTRLTVL.